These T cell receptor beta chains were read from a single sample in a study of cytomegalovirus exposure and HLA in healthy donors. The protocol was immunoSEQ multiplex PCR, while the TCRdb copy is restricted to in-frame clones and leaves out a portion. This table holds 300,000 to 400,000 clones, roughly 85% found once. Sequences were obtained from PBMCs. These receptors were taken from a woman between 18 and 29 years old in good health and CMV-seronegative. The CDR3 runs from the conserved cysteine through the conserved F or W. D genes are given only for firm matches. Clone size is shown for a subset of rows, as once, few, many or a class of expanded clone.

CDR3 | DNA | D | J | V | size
CASSEVHLDRGLNTEAFF | TGTGCCAGCAGTGAAGTTCATCTCGACAGGGGGTTAAACACTGAAGCTTTCTTT | TRBD1 | TRBJ1-1 | TRBV2 | .
CASILDSLGGYTF | . | . | TRBJ1-2 | TRBV6-1 | .
CASTPSVGETQYF | TGTGCCAGCACCCCTAGCGTCGGGGAGACCCAGTACTTC | . | TRBJ2-5 | TRBV7-2 | .
CASSLTSGRTGELFF | TGTGCCAGCAGCTTAACTAGCGGGAGGACCGGGGAGCTGTTTTTT | TRBD2 | TRBJ2-2 | TRBV7-2 | .
CASSYSQGANTEAFF | TGTGCCAGCAGTTACTCGCAGGGGGCTAACACTGAAGCTTTCTTT | TRBD1 | TRBJ1-1 | TRBV6-5 | .
CASSVTGSNEQYF | TGTGCCAGTAGTGTAACAGGGAGCAACGAGCAGTACTTC | . | TRBJ2-7 | TRBV19 | .
CASSLGTSGPTYNEQFF | TGTGCCAGCAGCTTAGGGACTAGCGGACCGACCTACAATGAGCAGTTCTTC | TRBD2 | TRBJ2-1 | TRBV11-2 | .
CASSQQGLAGTSSYNEQFF | TGTGCCAGCAGCCAACAAGGGCTAGCGGGAACGAGCTCCTACAATGAGCAGTTCTTC | TRBD2 | TRBJ2-1 | TRBV14 | .
CASSILAGGQDEQFF | TGTGCCAGTAGTATCCTAGCGGGGGGGCAGGATGAGCAGTTCTTC | TRBD2 | TRBJ2-1 | TRBV19 | once
CASSQVDTVQNEKLFF | TGCGCCAGCAGCCAAGTAGATACCGTCCAAAATGAAAAACTGTTTTTT | . | TRBJ1-4 | TRBV5-1 | .
CASSLDRLTEAFF | TGTGCCAGCAGCTTGGACAGGCTTACTGAAGCTTTCTTT | TRBD1 | TRBJ1-1 | TRBV7-2 | .
CASSPLTSGRVPANEQFF | TGTGCCAGCAGCCCACTGACTAGCGGGAGGGTCCCCGCCAATGAGCAGTTCTTC | TRBD2 | TRBJ2-1 | TRBV7-2 | .
CASSISWTSGGREQYF | TGTGCCAGTAGTATTTCTTGGACTAGCGGGGGGCGAGAGCAGTACTTC | TRBD2 | TRBJ2-7 | TRBV19 | once
CASSWTGGTYNEQFF | TGTGCCAGCTCTTGGACAGGGGGCACCTACAATGAGCAGTTCTTC | TRBD1 | TRBJ2-1 | TRBV18 | .
CSVSNPRRRTGRGGELFF | TGCAGCGTTAGCAACCCGCGTAGGCGGACAGGGCGAGGCGGGGAGCTGTTTTTT | TRBD1 | TRBJ2-2 | TRBV29-1 | .
CASSPLDSLQETQYF | TGTGCCAGCTCACCTCTGGACAGCCTCCAAGAGACCCAGTACTTC | . | TRBJ2-5 | TRBV18 | .
CASSQESLSYEQYF | TGTGCCAGCAGCCAAGAGTCGTTATCCTACGAGCAGTACTTC | . | TRBJ2-7 | TRBV4-2 | .
CASRPTGADTQYF | TGTGCCAGCAGACCCACAGGGGCAGATACGCAGTATTTT | TRBD1 | TRBJ2-3 | TRBV5-4 | once